Below, 14 T cell receptor beta chains from the same sample are listed, as sequenced in a study of T-cell memory formation after mild COVID-19. From the 5' RACE reads, TCRdb called clonotypes with MiXCR, one entry per CDR3 protein. This table holds around 210,000 distinct CDR3 sequences, 9% to 10% found once. The sequenced sample was PBMCs or a T cell subset sorted from them (not recorded which). These receptors all come from a man between 18 and 35 years old who had mild COVID-19 (a few samples of this study predate the infection). Cell type and time point are not known.

Many counts were recorded for this clonotype. The chain couples TRBV6-5 to TRBJ2-7; D call uncertain. Germline loops: CDR1 MNHEY, CDR2 SVGAGI. Trimming took 0 bases from V and 6 from J, leaving 9 bases between them. The length of the CDR3 is 13 residues. DNA for the CDR3: TGTGCCAGCAGTTACTCGAGATACTCCGAGCAGTACTTC. It encodes CASSYSRYSEQYF.

This clonotype came up many times. The rearrangement links TRBV5-1 to TRBJ1-2, with D perhaps matching TRBD1 (5 bases). Germline CDR1 SGHRS, CDR2 YFSETQ. The V gene lost 0 bases and the J gene lost 6 bases, with 12 bases spanning the gap. This CDR3 has 14 residues. The CDR3 loop reads CASSLGGEGHGYTF. CDR3 sequence (DNA): TGCGCCAGCAGCTTGGGGGGGGAGGGCCATGGCTACACCTTC.

This clonotype was counted only a few times. The chain uses TRBV27 and TRBJ1-2; 10 bases map to TRBD1. Germline CDR1 is MNHEY and CDR2 is SMNVEV (reference sequence). The CDR3 totals 13 residues. Losses at the gene ends were 5 bases for V and 7 bases for J; bases not matched to a gene: 4. CDR3 sequence (DNA): TGTGCCAGCAGTATGACAGGGGGCATTGGCTACACCTTC. This sequence encodes CASSMTGGIGYTF.

This clonotype was observed a handful of times. V and J are TRBV11-2 and TRBJ2-7; D call uncertain. The CDR3 runs to 11 residues. V was pared by 4 bases and J by 6 bases, with 7 bases between. CDR1 and CDR2 from the germline V gene are SGHAT and FQNNGV. CDR3 nucleotides: TGTGCCAGCAGCTCGCAGGTCGAGCAGTACTTC. This encodes CASSSQVEQYF.

The genes are TRBV14 and TRBJ2-3, with a possible D match to TRBD2 (5 bases). V was shortened by 6 bases and J by 0 bases, with 10 bases between the two germline ends. This CDR3 is 14 amino acids long. Germline V gene sequence: CDR1 SGHDN, CDR2 FVKESK. Written as DNA, the CDR3 is TGTGCCAGCAGTACACTAGTTAGCACAGATACGCAGTATTTT. Protein sequence: CASSTLVSTDTQYF. Complete variable domain (other parts from reference TRBV14 and TRBJ2-3): EAGVTQFPSHSVIEKGQTVTLRCDPISGHDNLYWYRRVMGKEIKFLLHFVKESKQDESGMPNNRFLAERTGGTYSTLKVQPAELEDSGVYFCASSTLVSTDTQYFGPGTRLTVL.

J is TRBJ2-3 and V is TRBV3-1; TRBD2 is a possible D gene (5 bases). CDR3 size: 15 residues. Germline CDR1 and CDR2: LGHDT and YNNKEL (reference sequence). Trimming removed 4 bases at V and 6 bases at J, with 17 bases between. The CDR3, as DNA: TGTGCCAGCAGCCTCCAAAGCGGTTTTAGGGATACGCAGTATTTT. This encodes CASSLQSGFRDTQYF.

The V call is TRBV20-1, the J call TRBJ2-7; TRBD1 matches 12 bases. Germline loops: CDR1 DFQATT, CDR2 SNEGSKA (reference sequence). CDR3 size: 14 residues. Trimming at V came to 0 bases and at J to 6 bases, leaving 3 bases not matched to a gene. In DNA, the CDR3 is TGCAGTGCTAGAGATCGGGACAGGGGGCGCGAGCAGTACGTC. Protein sequence: CSARDRDRGREQYV.

This clonotype was seen a handful of times. The CDR3 DNA reads TGCGCCAGCAGCTTGGACGGAAAAGGGTGGGAAAAACTGTTTTTT. It codes for CASSLDGKGWEKLFF. This chain uses TRBV5-1 with TRBJ1-4, with D uncertain. The CDR3 is 15 residues long. V lost 0 bases and J 8 bases, leaving 14 bases between the germline ends. The germline CDR1 and CDR2 sequences are SGHRS and YFSETQ.

This rearrangement joins TRBV28 to TRBJ2-7, with 9 bases aligning to TRBD2. The CDR3 spans 16 residues. After removal of 4 bases from V and 1 base from J, the junction contained 8 bases not matched to a gene. Germline CDR1 reads MDHEN; CDR2 reads SYDVKM. CDR3 region: CASSSPQRGASYEQYV. CDR3 in DNA: TGTGCCAGCAGTTCTCCGCAGCGGGGGGCGTCCTACGAGCAGTACGTC.

The chain employs TRBV5-1 and TRBJ1-4; tentative D call: TRBD1 (5 bases). The germline V and J ends were trimmed by 0 bases and 8 bases, with 17 bases remaining between them. In germline, CDR1 is SGHRS, CDR2 YFSETQ. CDR3 length: 16 amino acids. CDR3 sequence: CASSLGGFQSGEKLFF. In DNA form, the CDR3 reads TGCGCCAGCAGCTTGGGGGGCTTCCAATCGGGCGAAAAACTGTTTTTT.

This clonotype has a count of ten or more. This sequence joins TRBV4-3 and TRBJ2-2, with TRBD2 matching over 7 bases. Germline V CDR1 and CDR2: LGHNA, YSLEER. The ends lost 4 bases at V and 6 bases at J; junction bases unmatched: 14. The CDR3 sequence is 17 residues long. CDR3 nucleotide sequence: TGCGCCAGCAGCCGGACCCCCAGCGGGGATCTTTCCGGGGAGCTGTTTTTT. This sequence encodes CASSRTPSGDLSGELFF.

The rearrangement uses TRBV4-3 and TRBJ2-3; 8 bases are a match to TRBD2. Germline CDR1 and CDR2: LGHNA and YSLEER. The ends lost 0 bases at V and 0 bases at J; junction bases unmatched: 5. The CDR3 sequence is 17 residues long. The CDR3 is CASSQDISGASTDTQYF. CDR3 bases: TGCGCCAGCAGCCAAGATATTAGCGGGGCTAGCACAGATACGCAGTATTTT.

There are a few counts of this clonotype. V is TRBV4-2 and J is TRBJ1-2, with TRBD1 as a possible D gene (5 bases). V lost 0 bases and J 8 bases, leaving 28 bases between the germline ends. CDR1 is LGHNA, CDR2 YNFKEQ, per germline. The CDR3 totals 19 residues. In DNA form, the CDR3 reads TGTGCCAGCAGCCAAGATCGGGCAGGGACGTCCCCTATCAGTTTGGGCTACACCTTC. This codes for CASSQDRAGTSPISLGYTF.

This clonotype was counted only a few times. CDR3 sequence: CASGTWNTEAFF. CDR3 nucleotides: TGTGCCAGTGGGACATGGAACACTGAAGCTTTCTTT. The V and J genes are TRBV19 and TRBJ1-1; a weak D match, TRBD1 (6 bases). The germline V gene encodes CDR1 LNHDA and CDR2 SQIVND (reference sequence). There are 12 residues in the CDR3. Between the trimmed V and J ends, which lost 8 bases and 1 base, there was a span of 8 bases.